Listed below are T cell receptor beta chains from one sample, sequenced in a study of T cell changes during pregnancy in multiple sclerosis. Method: immunoSEQ multiplex PCR; TCRdb's copy keeps in-frame clones and lacks some. Found here are around 95,000 clones, over 80% of them singletons; the top ten hold just under 2%. The sample here was peripheral blood, taken after pregnancy. The origin of the receptors is a female donor with multiple sclerosis, enrolled in a pregnancy study. CDR3s include the opening cysteine and the closing phenylalanine or tryptophan. D genes are given only for firm matches. The size entry is marked missing in some rows and otherwise reads once, few, many or a size class.

abundance: -; j_gene: TRBJ1-4; v_gene: TRBV10-3; len: 14; d_gene: -; CDR3aa: CATQGGPTNEKLFF; CDR3nt: TGTGCCACCCAGGGTGGTCCAACTAATGAAAAACTGTTTTTT
abundance: -; j_gene: TRBJ1-2; v_gene: TRBV7-2; len: 15; d_gene: -; CDR3aa: CASSLGMVGGYGYTF; CDR3nt: TGTGCCAGCAGCTTAGGAATGGTAGGAGGGTATGGCTACACCTTC
abundance: -; j_gene: TRBJ2-2; v_gene: TRBV9; len: 15; d_gene: TRBD2; CDR3aa: CASKGTSGNTGELFF; CDR3nt: TGTGCCAGCAAGGGGACTAGCGGAAACACCGGGGAGCTGTTTTTT
abundance: -; j_gene: TRBJ2-2; v_gene: TRBV28; len: 18; d_gene: TRBD2; CDR3aa: CASRGTSGRALGTGELFF; CDR3nt: TGTGCCAGCAGGGGGACTAGCGGGAGGGCCTTGGGGACCGGGGAGCTGTTTTTT
abundance: -; j_gene: TRBJ2-7; v_gene: TRBV9; len: 13; d_gene: -; CDR3aa: CASSGDRPYEQYF; CDR3nt: TGTGCCAGCTCGGGGGACCGCCCCTACGAGCAGTACTTC
abundance: -; j_gene: TRBJ2-7; v_gene: TRBV7-9; len: 13; d_gene: -; CDR3aa: CASSQGFSSEQYF; CDR3nt: TGTGCCAGCAGCCAGGGGTTCTCCTCCGAGCAGTACTTC
abundance: -; j_gene: TRBJ2-2; v_gene: TRBV7-6; len: 15; d_gene: -; CDR3aa: CASSLAGYAAGELFF; CDR3nt: TGTGCCAGCAGCTTGGCGGGATACGCGGCCGGGGAGCTGTTTTTT
abundance: medium-sized; j_gene: TRBJ2-2; v_gene: TRBV6-5; len: 14; d_gene: TRBD1; CDR3aa: CASMVTGDTGELFF; CDR3nt: TGTGCCAGCATGGTGACAGGGGACACCGGGGAGCTGTTTTTT
abundance: once; j_gene: TRBJ1-2; v_gene: TRBV18; len: 15; d_gene: -; CDR3aa: CASSPRAQGGDGYTF; CDR3nt: TGTGCCAGCTCACCCCGGGCACAGGGAGGGGATGGCTACACCTTC
abundance: once; j_gene: TRBJ1-1; v_gene: TRBV28; len: 10; d_gene: -; CDR3aa: CASSFKGTFF; CDR3nt: TGTGCCAGCAGTTTTAAGGGGACTTTCTTT
abundance: -; j_gene: TRBJ2-7; v_gene: TRBV11-2; len: 15; d_gene: TRBD1; CDR3aa: CASSNRDRGHYEQYF; CDR3nt: TGTGCCAGCAGCAACCGCGACAGGGGGCACTACGAGCAGTACTTC
abundance: -; j_gene: TRBJ1-1; v_gene: TRBV9; len: 13; d_gene: -; CDR3aa: CASSVEGYTEAFF; CDR3nt: TGTGCCAGCAGCGTAGAGGGGTATACTGAAGCTTTCTTT
abundance: -; j_gene: TRBJ2-5; v_gene: TRBV27; len: 13; d_gene: TRBD1; CDR3aa: CASRTGGRETQYF; CDR3nt: TGTGCCAGCAGGACAGGGGGCCGGGAGACCCAGTACTTC
abundance: -; j_gene: TRBJ2-7; v_gene: TRBV7-8; len: 15; d_gene: -; CDR3aa: CASTPTDSRAYEQYF; CDR3nt: TGTGCCAGCACGCCTACGGATTCCCGGGCCTACGAGCAGTACTTC
abundance: -; j_gene: TRBJ2-7; v_gene: TRBV11-1; len: 13; d_gene: -; CDR3aa: CASSLSWGDEQYF; CDR3nt: TGTGCCAGCAGCCTCTCCTGGGGGGACGAGCAGTACTTC
abundance: -; j_gene: TRBJ2-5; v_gene: TRBV5-4; len: 12; d_gene: -; CDR3aa: CASSAAGETQYF; CDR3nt: TGTGCCAGCAGCGCCGCGGGGGAGACCCAGTACTTC
abundance: once; j_gene: TRBJ1-3; v_gene: TRBV4-1; len: 16; d_gene: TRBD1; CDR3aa: CASSQPTRDSGNTIYF; CDR3nt: TGCGCCAGCAGCCAACCTACCAGGGACAGCGGAAACACCATATATTTT
abundance: -; j_gene: TRBJ1-1; v_gene: TRBV7-3; len: 13; d_gene: -; CDR3aa: CASRVTLNTEAFF; CDR3nt: TGTGCCAGCAGGGTTACACTGAACACTGAAGCTTTCTTT
abundance: -; j_gene: TRBJ2-7; v_gene: TRBV27; len: 13; d_gene: -; CDR3aa: CASSLSSGIEQYF; CDR3nt: TGTGCCAGCAGTTTATCGTCCGGGATCGAGCAGTACTTC
abundance: -; j_gene: TRBJ2-7; v_gene: TRBV28; len: 14; d_gene: TRBD2; CDR3aa: CASIPSGRLYEQYF; CDR3nt: TGTGCCAGCATTCCTAGCGGGAGGCTTTACGAGCAGTACTTC
abundance: -; j_gene: TRBJ2-3; v_gene: TRBV29-1; len: 13; d_gene: -; CDR3aa: CSVVPLSTDTQYF; CDR3nt: TGCAGCGTTGTCCCCCTTTCCACAGATACGCAGTATTTT
abundance: -; j_gene: TRBJ1-2; v_gene: TRBV7-2; len: 15; d_gene: TRBD1; CDR3aa: CASSTGQRPNYGYTF; CDR3nt: TGTGCCAGCAGCACGGGACAGCGCCCTAACTATGGCTACACCTTC
abundance: -; j_gene: TRBJ1-2; v_gene: TRBV19; len: 14; d_gene: TRBD1; CDR3aa: CASSPRDRAYGYTF; CDR3nt: TGTGCCAGTAGTCCCCGGGACAGAGCTTATGGCTACACCTTC
abundance: -; j_gene: TRBJ1-2; v_gene: TRBV19; len: 16; d_gene: TRBD1; CDR3aa: CASSSDRVGSNYGYTF; CDR3nt: TGTGCCAGTAGTAGCGACAGGGTAGGGAGTAACTATGGCTACACCTTC
abundance: -; j_gene: TRBJ1-6; v_gene: TRBV2; len: 16; d_gene: TRBD1; CDR3aa: CASRPGQGLRNSPLHF; CDR3nt: TGTGCCAGCAGGCCCGGACAGGGATTGAGGAATTCACCCCTCCACTTT
abundance: -; j_gene: TRBJ2-5; v_gene: TRBV11-3; len: 16; d_gene: TRBD1; CDR3aa: CASSLPDRGVRETQYF; CDR3nt: TGTGCCAGCAGCCTCCCGGACAGGGGTGTTCGAGAGACCCAGTACTTC
abundance: -; j_gene: TRBJ1-2; v_gene: TRBV27; len: 13; d_gene: -; CDR3aa: CASYRGFGYGYTF; CDR3nt: TGTGCCAGCTATAGAGGTTTCGGCTATGGCTACACCTTC
abundance: -; j_gene: TRBJ2-7; v_gene: TRBV4-1; len: 15; d_gene: TRBD2; CDR3aa: CASSSLAGGTYEQYF; CDR3nt: TGCGCCAGCAGCTCACTAGCGGGAGGTACCTACGAGCAGTACTTC
abundance: -; j_gene: TRBJ1-4; v_gene: TRBV11-1; len: 16; d_gene: TRBD1; CDR3aa: CASSRGQLATNEKLFF; CDR3nt: TGTGCCAGCAGCCGGGGACAGCTTGCAACTAATGAAAAACTGTTTTTT
abundance: -; j_gene: TRBJ2-5; v_gene: TRBV15; len: 15; d_gene: TRBD2; CDR3aa: CATSGLAGGQETQYF; CDR3nt: TGTGCCACCAGCGGCCTAGCGGGGGGACAAGAGACCCAGTACTTC
abundance: -; j_gene: TRBJ2-5; v_gene: TRBV5-4; len: 16; d_gene: TRBD2; CDR3aa: CASSSSSGRNQETQYF; CDR3nt: TGTGCCAGCAGCTCGTCTAGCGGGAGGAATCAAGAGACCCAGTACTTC
abundance: -; j_gene: TRBJ2-1; v_gene: TRBV6-5; len: 16; d_gene: TRBD1; CDR3aa: CASSYPTGGSYNEQFF; CDR3nt: TGTGCCAGCAGTTACCCGACAGGGGGATCCTACAATGAGCAGTTCTTC
abundance: -; j_gene: TRBJ1-1; v_gene: TRBV18; len: 13; d_gene: -; CDR3aa: CATSFGQNTEAFF; CDR3nt: TGTGCCACCTCCTTCGGACAGAACACTGAAGCTTTCTTT
abundance: once; j_gene: TRBJ2-2; v_gene: TRBV6-5; len: 15; d_gene: TRBD2; CDR3aa: CASGNSGGASGELFF; CDR3nt: TGTGCCAGCGGTAATAGCGGGGGGGCCTCGGGGGAGCTGTTTTTT
abundance: -; j_gene: TRBJ1-5; v_gene: TRBV9; len: 16; d_gene: -; CDR3aa: CASLGCGYYSNQPQHF; CDR3nt: TGTGCCAGCCTCGGCTGCGGGTACTATAGCAATCAGCCCCAGCATTTT
abundance: -; j_gene: TRBJ1-1; v_gene: TRBV9; len: 15; d_gene: -; CDR3aa: CASSVVGISNTEAFF; CDR3nt: TGTGCCAGCAGCGTAGTTGGCATATCGAACACTGAAGCTTTCTTT
abundance: -; j_gene: TRBJ2-5; v_gene: TRBV29-1; len: 13; d_gene: -; CDR3aa: CSVEDERRETQYF; CDR3nt: TGCAGCGTTGAAGATGAAAGGAGAGAGACCCAGTACTTC
abundance: -; j_gene: TRBJ2-2; v_gene: TRBV5-4; len: 16; d_gene: -; CDR3aa: CASSQDSLANTGELFF; CDR3nt: TGTGCCAGCAGCCAGGACAGCTTAGCGAACACCGGGGAGCTGTTTTTT
abundance: -; j_gene: TRBJ2-5; v_gene: TRBV9; len: 14; d_gene: TRBD2; CDR3aa: CASSSTSGRETQYF; CDR3nt: TGTGCCAGCAGCTCGACTAGCGGGAGAGAGACCCAGTACTTC
abundance: -; j_gene: TRBJ2-1; v_gene: TRBV19; len: 16; d_gene: TRBD1; CDR3aa: CASSTPRGPSYNEQFF; CDR3nt: TGTGCCAGTAGTACCCCCAGGGGGCCATCCTACAATGAGCAGTTCTTC
abundance: -; j_gene: TRBJ2-7; v_gene: TRBV18; len: 15; d_gene: TRBD1; CDR3aa: CASSRGQGLTYEQYF; CDR3nt: TGTGCCAGCTCCCGCGGACAGGGGCTAACCTACGAGCAGTACTTC
abundance: -; j_gene: TRBJ2-5; v_gene: TRBV27; len: 15; d_gene: TRBD2; CDR3aa: CASSLIGTSWETQYF; CDR3nt: TGTGCCAGCAGTTTAATAGGGACTAGCTGGGAGACCCAGTACTTC
abundance: once; j_gene: TRBJ2-5; v_gene: TRBV19; len: 12; d_gene: -; CDR3aa: CASSRSGETQYF; CDR3nt: TGTGCCAGTAGTAGAAGCGGCGAGACCCAGTACTTC
abundance: -; j_gene: TRBJ2-3; v_gene: TRBV7-2; len: 17; d_gene: TRBD2; CDR3aa: CASSRTSGRALTDTQYF; CDR3nt: TGTGCCAGCAGCCGGACTAGCGGGAGGGCCCTCACAGATACGCAGTATTTT
abundance: -; j_gene: TRBJ1-6; v_gene: TRBV7-8; len: 19; d_gene: -; CDR3aa: CASSPSGQLGRGRISPLHF; CDR3nt: TGTGCCAGCAGCCCAAGCGGACAATTAGGGCGGGGGCGAATTTCACCCCTCCACTTT
abundance: -; j_gene: TRBJ2-1; v_gene: TRBV14; len: 20; d_gene: TRBD2; CDR3aa: CASSQGGGLAGGPVSNEQFF; CDR3nt: TGTGCCAGCAGCCAAGGGGGAGGACTAGCGGGAGGGCCAGTAAGCAATGAGCAGTTCTTC
abundance: -; j_gene: TRBJ2-7; v_gene: TRBV9; len: 14; d_gene: -; CDR3aa: CASSPHGRDYEQYF; CDR3nt: TGTGCCAGCAGCCCCCATGGTCGGGACTACGAGCAGTACTTC
abundance: -; j_gene: TRBJ2-7; v_gene: TRBV5-5; len: 15; d_gene: -; CDR3aa: CASSVRDIPSYEQYF; CDR3nt: TGTGCCAGCAGCGTCCGGGACATCCCCTCCTACGAGCAGTACTTC
abundance: -; j_gene: TRBJ2-7; v_gene: TRBV2; len: 14; d_gene: -; CDR3aa: CASSSRWGGVEQYF; CDR3nt: TGTGCCAGCAGTTCCCGGTGGGGGGGCGTTGAGCAGTACTTC